The T cell receptor beta chain under discussion was sequenced for a study of vaccination and CD4 T cells after COVID-19. About the study: A median of approximately 96 days (range 35 to 161) separated diagnosis from post-COVID sampling. Blood was drawn a median around 73 days post second dose, range 14 to 241.

Described treatment: 10-day PBMC culture with coronavirus spike peptide pools or control peptides (ViraFEST assay). Cultured CD4+ T-cell DNA underwent Oncomine TCR Beta short-read sequencing. After culture, CD4+ T cells served as the source for genomic DNA extraction. TCRdb analysed the PCR reads with MiXCR anew, one entry per CDR3 protein. The sample lists some 16,000 distinct CDR3 sequences, about 45% occurring once. Regarding the study as a whole: With convalescent patients, a median approximately 86% of reactive clones emerged solely after vaccination.

In this sample, this clonotype turned up a few times. Its antigen is not identified. CDR3 size: 16 residues. The sequencing used CD4+ T cells from blood, cultured in vitro, collected after SARS-CoV-2 vaccination. V is TRBV1 and J is TRBJ2-1; the table assigns TRBD1, which was not confirmed against the DNA. TRBV1 is a known pseudogene. This clonotype originated in a human donor who had recovered from COVID-19. This chain's CDR3 is CTSSVLRTGRGTEQFF. The CDR3 nucleotides are TGCACCAGCAGCGTACTTAGGACAGGTAGGGGTACTGAGCAGTTCTTC.